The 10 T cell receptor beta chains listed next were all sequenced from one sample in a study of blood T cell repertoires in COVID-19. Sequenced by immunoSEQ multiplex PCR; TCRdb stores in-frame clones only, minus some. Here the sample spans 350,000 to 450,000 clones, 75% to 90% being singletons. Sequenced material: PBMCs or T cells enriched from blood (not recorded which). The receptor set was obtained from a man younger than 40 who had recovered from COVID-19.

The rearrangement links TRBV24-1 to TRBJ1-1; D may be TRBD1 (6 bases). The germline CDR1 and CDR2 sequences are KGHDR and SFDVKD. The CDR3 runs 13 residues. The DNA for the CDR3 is TGTGCAACCCGAGAGGGGGGGAAAACTGAAGCTTTCTTT. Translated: CATREGGKTEAFF.

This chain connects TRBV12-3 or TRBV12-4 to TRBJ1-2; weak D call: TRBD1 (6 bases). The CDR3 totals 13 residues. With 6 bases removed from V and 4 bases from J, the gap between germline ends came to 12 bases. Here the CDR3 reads CASSITQGYGYTF. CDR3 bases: TGTGCCAGCAGCATAACACAGGGCTATGGCTACACCTTC.

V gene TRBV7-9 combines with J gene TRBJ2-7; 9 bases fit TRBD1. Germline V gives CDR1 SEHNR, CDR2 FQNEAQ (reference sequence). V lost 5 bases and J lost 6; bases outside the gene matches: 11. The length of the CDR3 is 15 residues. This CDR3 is CASSSTGGTVGEQYF. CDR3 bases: TGTGCCAGCAGCAGTACAGGGGGCACGGTAGGCGAGCAGTACTTC.

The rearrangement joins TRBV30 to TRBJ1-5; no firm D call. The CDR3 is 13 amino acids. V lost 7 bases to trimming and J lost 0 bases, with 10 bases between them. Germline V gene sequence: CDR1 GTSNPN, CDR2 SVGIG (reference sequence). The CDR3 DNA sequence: TGTGCCTTGGAGCTTGGTAGCAATCAGCCCCAGCATTTT. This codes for CALELGSNQPQHF.

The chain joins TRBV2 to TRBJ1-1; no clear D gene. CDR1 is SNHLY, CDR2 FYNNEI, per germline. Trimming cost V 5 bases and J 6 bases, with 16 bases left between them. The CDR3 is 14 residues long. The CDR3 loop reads CASSSAKKVAEAFF. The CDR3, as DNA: TGTGCCAGCAGTAGCGCCAAAAAGGTCGCTGAAGCTTTCTTT. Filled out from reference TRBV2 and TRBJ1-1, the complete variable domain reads EPEVTQTPSHQVTQMGQEVILRCVPISNHLYFYWYRQILGQKVEFLVSFYNNEISEKSEIFDDQFSVERPDGSNFTLKIRSTKLEDSAMYFCASSSAKKVAEAFFGQGTRLTVV.

CDR3 coding DNA: TGTGCCAGCAGCTTACCGATCGAGGGTGGCTACACCTTC. Protein: CASSLPIEGGYTF. The genes are TRBV7-9 and TRBJ1-2, with D unresolved. Trimming took 2 bases from V and 7 from J, leaving 11 bases between them. CDR3 length equals 13 residues. The germline gives CDR1 SEHNR, CDR2 FQNEAQ (reference sequence).

The chain's CDR3 is CASSRLPGQGSNEQFF. CDR3 in DNA: TGTGCCAGCAGCCGCTTACCGGGACAGGGGAGCAATGAGCAGTTCTTC. This chain connects TRBV3-1 (or the pseudogene TRBV3-2) to TRBJ2-1; the match to TRBD1 covers 10 bases. With 4 bases clipped from V and 6 bases from J, the junction kept 9 bases outside the gene matches. From germline, CDR1 is LGHDT and CDR2 YNNKEL (reference sequence). The CDR3 is 16 amino acids.

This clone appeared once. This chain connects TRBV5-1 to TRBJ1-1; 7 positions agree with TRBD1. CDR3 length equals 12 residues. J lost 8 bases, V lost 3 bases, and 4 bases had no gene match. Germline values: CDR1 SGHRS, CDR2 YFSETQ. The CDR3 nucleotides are TGCGCCAGCAGCTCCACAGGGGCAGAAGCTTTCTTT. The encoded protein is CASSSTGAEAFF.

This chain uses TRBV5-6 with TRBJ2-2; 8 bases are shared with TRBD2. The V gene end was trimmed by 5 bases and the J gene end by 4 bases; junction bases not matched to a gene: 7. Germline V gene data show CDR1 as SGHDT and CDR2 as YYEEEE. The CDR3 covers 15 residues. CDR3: CASSFGLAVTGELFF. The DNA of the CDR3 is TGTGCCAGCAGTTTTGGACTAGCAGTCACCGGGGAGCTGTTTTTT.

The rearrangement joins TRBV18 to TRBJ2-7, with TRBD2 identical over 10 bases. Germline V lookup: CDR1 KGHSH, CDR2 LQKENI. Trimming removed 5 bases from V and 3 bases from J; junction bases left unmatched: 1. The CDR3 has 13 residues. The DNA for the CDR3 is TGTGCCAGCTCAAGGACTAGCGGCTACGAGCAGTACTTC. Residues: CASSRTSGYEQYF.